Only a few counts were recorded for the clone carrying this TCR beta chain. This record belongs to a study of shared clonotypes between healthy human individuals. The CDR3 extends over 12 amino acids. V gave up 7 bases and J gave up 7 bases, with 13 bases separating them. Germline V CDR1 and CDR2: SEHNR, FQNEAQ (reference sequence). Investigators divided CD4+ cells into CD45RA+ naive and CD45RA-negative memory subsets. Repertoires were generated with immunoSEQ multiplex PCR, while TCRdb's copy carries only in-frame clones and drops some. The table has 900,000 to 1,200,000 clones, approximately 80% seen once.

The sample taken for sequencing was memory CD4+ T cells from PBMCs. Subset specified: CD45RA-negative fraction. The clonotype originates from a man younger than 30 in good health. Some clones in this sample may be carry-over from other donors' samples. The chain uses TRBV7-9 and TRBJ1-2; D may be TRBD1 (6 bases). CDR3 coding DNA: TGTGCCAGCATTAGTACAGGGTTTGGCTACACCTTC. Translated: CASISTGFGYTF.